The clone carrying this T cell receptor (beta chain) turned up a few times. Its antigen is unidentified. The isolated RNA, all of it, was reverse transcribed, so expressed TCRB transcripts were what got sequenced. Sequencing was performed with immunoSEQ multiplex PCR; in TCRdb, only in-frame clones are kept and a portion is missing. This sample has some 250,000 clones, with approximately 10% found just once. Approximately 0.11 L of blood, on average, came from one heparinised draw per donor. The data were obtained in a study of beta chain features in type 1 diabetes. Findings of the study overall: TCRB CDR3s from Type 1 diabetes patients were moderately but significantly shorter in all four CD4+ subsets.

Germline trimming cut 3 bases from V and 7 bases from J; bases unmatched to any gene: 6. The germline V gene encodes CDR1 SGHTA and CDR2 FQGNSA. The CDR3 has 14 residues. Input material: naive CD4+ T cells from blood. V and J are TRBV7-2 and TRBJ2-1; 7 nucleotides agree with TRBD1. The TCR originated in a man aged 25-45 years with type 1 diabetes. CDR3 region: CASSFDRVGNEQFF. The DNA for the CDR3 is TGTGCCAGCAGCTTCGACAGGGTTGGGAATGAGCAGTTCTTC.